The clone carrying this TCR beta chain is classed as medium-sized. The source of the sample is a study of metastatic and nonmetastatic thyroid tumors. Trimming took off 4 bases at V and 8 bases at J, with 9 bases between the two ends. Germline V gene data show CDR1 as MNHEY and CDR2 as SVGEGT. This CDR3 comprises 13 residues. With MiXCR, TCRdb called clones anew from the PCR reads. The profile shows about 33,000 clones, 15% to 20% of them singletons. Every patient was untreated before thyroid surgery. The specimen sequenced was blood. The sequence came from a male donor with papillary thyroid cancer or a benign thyroid nodule (not recorded which). Some clones in this sample may be carry-over from other donors' samples. The chain is built from TRBV6-2 or TRBV6-3 and TRBJ1-6; D ambiguous. In DNA form, the CDR3 reads TGTGCCAGCAGTTCCCGCGAATATTCACCCCTCCACTTT. Its protein product is CASSSREYSPLHF.